This T cell receptor beta chain was profiled in a study of cytomegalovirus exposure and HLA in healthy donors. This CDR3 comprises 13 residues. Germline CDR1 reads MDHEN; CDR2 reads SYDVKM. Deletions cut 3 bases from V and 2 bases from J, with 7 bases between. PCR employed 60 Vbeta and 13 Jbeta primers. Profiling relied on immunoSEQ multiplex PCR, and the TCRdb table lists in-frame clones only, not all of them. The table shows about 160,000 clones, with 79% occurring only once. This sequence originates from a man in his forties in good health and CMV-seronegative. The rearrangement links TRBV28 to TRBJ1-2; unclear D gene. Material for sequencing was PBMCs. The DNA for the CDR3 is TGTGCCAGCAGTTTTCCACGGAACTATGGCTACACCTTC. Its translation: CASSFPRNYGYTF.